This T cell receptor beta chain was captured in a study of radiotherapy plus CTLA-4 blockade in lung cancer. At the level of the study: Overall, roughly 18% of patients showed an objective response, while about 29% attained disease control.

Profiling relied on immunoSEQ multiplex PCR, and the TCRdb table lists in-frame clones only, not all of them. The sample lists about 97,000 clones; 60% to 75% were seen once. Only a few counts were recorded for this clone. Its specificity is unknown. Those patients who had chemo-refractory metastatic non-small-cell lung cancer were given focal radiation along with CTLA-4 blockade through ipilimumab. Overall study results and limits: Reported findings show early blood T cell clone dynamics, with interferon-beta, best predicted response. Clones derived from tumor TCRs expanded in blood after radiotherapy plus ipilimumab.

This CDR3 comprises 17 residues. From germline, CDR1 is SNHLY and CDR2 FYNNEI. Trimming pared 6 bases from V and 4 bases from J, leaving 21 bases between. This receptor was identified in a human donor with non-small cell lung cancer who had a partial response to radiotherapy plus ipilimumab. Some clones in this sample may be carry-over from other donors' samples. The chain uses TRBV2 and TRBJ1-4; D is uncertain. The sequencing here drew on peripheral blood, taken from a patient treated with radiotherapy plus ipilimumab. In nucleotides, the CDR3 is TGTGCCAGCAGCGAAAATGCGATTCGACTACTTAATGAAAAACTGTTTTTT. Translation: CASSENAIRLLNEKLFF.